The entry that follows covers one TCR beta chain sequence. What it recognizes is unknown. The data belong to a study of T cell responses to AZD1222 COVID-19 vaccine. Study-wide background: Investigators merged groups given second doses at roughly 4 or roughly 12 weeks. Notes on the study in general: Sampling that yielded the repertoires occurred only after the peak T cell response. Most donors were white British and more were female, and clonal diversity was possibly underestimated. The study identified only 6 or 7 AZD1222 recipients as seropositive at baseline.

Assay used: immunoSEQ multiplex PCR; TCRdb lists only in-frame clones, some missing. This sample has about 120,000 clones, with roughly nine tenths found just once. Sequencing was performed on peripheral blood, taken on day 0 of AZD1222 vaccination. This receptor was obtained from an adult in good health.

The CDR3 region has the DNA TGCGCCAGCAGCCAAGAAGGACTGGGAGCCTACGAGCAGTACTTC. It translates to CASSQEGLGAYEQYF. This chain links TRBV4-1 with TRBJ2-7; tentatively, D is TRBD2 (5 bases). CDR1 is MGHRA, CDR2 YSYEKL, per germline. CDR3 size: 15 residues. V dropped 0 bases and J dropped 2 bases, with 11 bases sitting between them.